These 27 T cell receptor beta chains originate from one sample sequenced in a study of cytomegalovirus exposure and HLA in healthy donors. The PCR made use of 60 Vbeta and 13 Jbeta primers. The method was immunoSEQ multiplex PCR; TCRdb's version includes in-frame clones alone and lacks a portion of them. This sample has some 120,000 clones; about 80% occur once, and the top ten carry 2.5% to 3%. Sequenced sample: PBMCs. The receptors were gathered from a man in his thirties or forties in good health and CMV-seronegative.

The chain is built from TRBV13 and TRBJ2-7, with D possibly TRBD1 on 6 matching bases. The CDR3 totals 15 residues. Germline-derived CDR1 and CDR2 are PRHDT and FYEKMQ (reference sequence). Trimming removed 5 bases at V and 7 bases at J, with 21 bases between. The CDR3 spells CASSEQNQGIGEQYF. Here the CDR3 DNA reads TGTGCCAGCAGCGAACAAAACCAGGGGATCGGGGAGCAGTACTTC. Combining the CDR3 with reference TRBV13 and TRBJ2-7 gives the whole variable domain AAGVIQSPRHLIKEKRETATLKCYPIPRHDTVYWYQQGPGQDPQFLISFYEKMQSDKGSIPDRFSAQQFSDYHSELNMSSLELGDSALYFCASSEQNQGIGEQYFGPGTRLTVT.

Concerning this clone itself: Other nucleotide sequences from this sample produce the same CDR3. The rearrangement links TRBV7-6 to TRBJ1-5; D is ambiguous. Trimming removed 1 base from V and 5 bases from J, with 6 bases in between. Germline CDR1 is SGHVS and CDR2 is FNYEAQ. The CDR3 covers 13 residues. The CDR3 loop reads CASSLGGDQPQHF. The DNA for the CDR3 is TGTGCCAGCAGCTTAGGCGGAGATCAGCCCCAGCATTTT.

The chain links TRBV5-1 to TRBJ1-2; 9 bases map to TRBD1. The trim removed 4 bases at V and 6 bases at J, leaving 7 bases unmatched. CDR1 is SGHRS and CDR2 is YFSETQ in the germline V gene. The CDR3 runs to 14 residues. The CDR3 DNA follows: TGCGCCAGCAGCGCCGGACAGGGGAAGCATGGCTACACCTTC. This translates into CASSAGQGKHGYTF.

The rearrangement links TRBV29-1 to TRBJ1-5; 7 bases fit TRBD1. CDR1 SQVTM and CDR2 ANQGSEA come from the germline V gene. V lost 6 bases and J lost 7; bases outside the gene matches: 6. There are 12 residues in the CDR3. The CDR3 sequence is CSVGAGGQPQHF. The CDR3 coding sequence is TGCAGCGTCGGGGCAGGGGGACAGCCCCAGCATTTT. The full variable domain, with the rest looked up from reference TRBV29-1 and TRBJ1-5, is SAVISQKPSRDICQRGTSLTIQCQVDSQVTMMFWYRQQPGQSLTLIATANQGSEATYESGFVIDKFPISRPNLTFSTLTVSNMSPEDSSIYLCSVGAGGQPQHFGDGTRLSIL.

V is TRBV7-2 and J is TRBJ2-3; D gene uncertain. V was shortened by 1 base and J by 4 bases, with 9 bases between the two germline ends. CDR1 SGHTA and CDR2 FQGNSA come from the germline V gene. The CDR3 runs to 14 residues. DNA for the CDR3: TGTGCCAGCAGCTTAGTTGGCACCCCAGATACGCAGTATTTT. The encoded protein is CASSLVGTPDTQYF.

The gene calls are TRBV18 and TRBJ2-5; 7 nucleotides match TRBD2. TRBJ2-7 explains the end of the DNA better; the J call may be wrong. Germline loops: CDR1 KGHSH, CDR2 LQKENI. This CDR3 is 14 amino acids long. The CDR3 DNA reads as TGTGCCAGCTCACCAGATCTAGCGGACTACGAGCAGTACTTC. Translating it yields CASSPDLADYEQYF.

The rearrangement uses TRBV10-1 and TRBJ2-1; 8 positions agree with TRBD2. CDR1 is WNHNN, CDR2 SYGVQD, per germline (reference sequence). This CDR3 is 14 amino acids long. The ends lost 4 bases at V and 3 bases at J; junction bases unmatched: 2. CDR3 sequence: CASSASGSYNEQFF. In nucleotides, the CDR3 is TGCGCCAGCAGTGCAAGCGGGAGCTACAATGAGCAGTTCTTC.

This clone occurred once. Here the CDR3 DNA reads TGTGCCAGTAGTACCCAAAACAGAGGGCCCGGAAACACCATATATTTT. Its translation is CASSTQNRGPGNTIYF. The chain combines TRBV19 with TRBJ1-3; D is unresolved. CDR3 length equals 16 residues. Germline V gene lookup returns CDR1 LNHDA and CDR2 SQIVND (reference sequence). Trimming cost V 4 bases and J 4 bases, with 17 bases left between them.

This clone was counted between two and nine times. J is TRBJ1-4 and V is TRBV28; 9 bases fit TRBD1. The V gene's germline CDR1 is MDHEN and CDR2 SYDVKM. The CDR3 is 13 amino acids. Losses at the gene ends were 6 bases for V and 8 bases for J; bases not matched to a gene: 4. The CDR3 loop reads CASRDRGEEKLFF. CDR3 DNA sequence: TGTGCCAGCAGGGACAGGGGAGAAGAAAAACTGTTTTTT.

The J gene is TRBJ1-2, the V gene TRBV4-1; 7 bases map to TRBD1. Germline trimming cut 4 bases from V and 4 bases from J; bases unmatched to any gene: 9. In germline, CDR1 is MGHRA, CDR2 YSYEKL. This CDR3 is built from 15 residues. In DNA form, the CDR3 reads TGCGCCAGCAGCCGGGGCCCAGGGGGTGGCTATGGCTACACCTTC. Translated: CASSRGPGGGYGYTF.

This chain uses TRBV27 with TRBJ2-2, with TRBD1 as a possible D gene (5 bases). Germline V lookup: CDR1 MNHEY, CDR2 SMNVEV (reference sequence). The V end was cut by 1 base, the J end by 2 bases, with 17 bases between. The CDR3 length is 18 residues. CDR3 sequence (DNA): TGTGCCAGCAGTTTATTTTTTCATGACAGTAAAAACACCGGGGAGCTGTTTTTT. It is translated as CASSLFFHDSKNTGELFF.

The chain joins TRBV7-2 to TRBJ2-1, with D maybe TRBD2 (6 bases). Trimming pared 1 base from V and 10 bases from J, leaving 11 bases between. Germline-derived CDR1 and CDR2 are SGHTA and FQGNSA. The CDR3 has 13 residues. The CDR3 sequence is CASSLGWRDEQFF. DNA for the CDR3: TGTGCCAGCAGCTTAGGGTGGCGGGACGAGCAGTTCTTC.

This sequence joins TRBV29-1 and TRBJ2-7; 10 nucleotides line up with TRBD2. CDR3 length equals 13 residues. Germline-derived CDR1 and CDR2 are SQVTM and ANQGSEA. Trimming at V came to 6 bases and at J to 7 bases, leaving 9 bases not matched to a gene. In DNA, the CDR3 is TGCAGCGTCGCCCTAGCGGGAGAAGGGGAGCAGTACTTC. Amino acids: CSVALAGEGEQYF.

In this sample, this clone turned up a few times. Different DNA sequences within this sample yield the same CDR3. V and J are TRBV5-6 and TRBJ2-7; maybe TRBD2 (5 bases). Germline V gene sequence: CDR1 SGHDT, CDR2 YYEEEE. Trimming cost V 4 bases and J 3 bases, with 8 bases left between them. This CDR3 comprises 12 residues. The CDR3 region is CASSQDYYEQYF. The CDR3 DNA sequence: TGTGCCAGCAGCCAAGACTACTACGAGCAGTACTTC.

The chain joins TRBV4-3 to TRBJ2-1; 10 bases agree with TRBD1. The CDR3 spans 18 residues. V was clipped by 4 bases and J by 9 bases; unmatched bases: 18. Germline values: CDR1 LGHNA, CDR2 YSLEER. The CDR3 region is CASSRAMVGDRGKGEQFF. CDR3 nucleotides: TGCGCCAGCAGCCGAGCAATGGTGGGGGACAGGGGTAAAGGTGAGCAGTTCTTC.

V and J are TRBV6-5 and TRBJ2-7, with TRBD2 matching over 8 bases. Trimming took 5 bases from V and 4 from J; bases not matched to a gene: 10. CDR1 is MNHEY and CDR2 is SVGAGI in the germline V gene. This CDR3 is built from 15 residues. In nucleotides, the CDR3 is TGTGCCAGCAGTCAATACGGGGGGGAGCGGTACGAGCAGTACTTC. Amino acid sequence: CASSQYGGERYEQYF.

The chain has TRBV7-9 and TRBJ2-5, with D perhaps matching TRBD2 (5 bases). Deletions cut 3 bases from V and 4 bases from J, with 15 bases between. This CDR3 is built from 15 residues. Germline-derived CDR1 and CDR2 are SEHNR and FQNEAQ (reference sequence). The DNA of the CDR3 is TGTGCCAGCAGCTTGGGTGGGAGCTGGAGAGAGACCCAGTACTTC. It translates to CASSLGGSWRETQYF.

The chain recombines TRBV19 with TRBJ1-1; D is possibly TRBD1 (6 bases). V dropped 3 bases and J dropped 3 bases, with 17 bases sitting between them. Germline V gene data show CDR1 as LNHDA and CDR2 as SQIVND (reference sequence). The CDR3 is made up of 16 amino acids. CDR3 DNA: TGTGCCAGTAGTATCCACCCAGGGGAAGGGGACACTGAAGCTTTCTTT. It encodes CASSIHPGEGDTEAFF. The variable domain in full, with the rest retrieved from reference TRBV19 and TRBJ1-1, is DGGITQSPKYLFRKEGQNVTLSCEQNLNHDAMYWYRQDPGQGLRLIYYSQIVNDFQKGDIAEGYSVSREKKESFPLTVTSAQKNPTAFYLCASSIHPGEGDTEAFFGQGTRLTVV.

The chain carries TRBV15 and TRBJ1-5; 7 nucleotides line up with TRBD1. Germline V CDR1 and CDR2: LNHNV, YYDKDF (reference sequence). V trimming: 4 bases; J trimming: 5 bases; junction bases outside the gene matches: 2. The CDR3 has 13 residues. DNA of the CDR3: TGTGCCACCAGCAACCAGGGGGATCAGCCCCAGCATTTT. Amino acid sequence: CATSNQGDQPQHF.

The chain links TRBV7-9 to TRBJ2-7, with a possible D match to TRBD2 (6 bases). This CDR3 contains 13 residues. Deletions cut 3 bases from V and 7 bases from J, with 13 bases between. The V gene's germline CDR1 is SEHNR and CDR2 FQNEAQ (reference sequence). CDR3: CASSFAGTGEQYF. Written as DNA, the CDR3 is TGTGCCAGCAGCTTCGCCGGGACTGGTGAGCAGTACTTC.

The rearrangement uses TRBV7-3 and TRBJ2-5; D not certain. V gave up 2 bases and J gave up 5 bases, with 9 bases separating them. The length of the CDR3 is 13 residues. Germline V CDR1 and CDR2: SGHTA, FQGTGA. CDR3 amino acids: CASSLSGLETQYF. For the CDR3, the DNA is TGTGCCAGCAGCTTATCCGGGTTGGAGACCCAGTACTTC.

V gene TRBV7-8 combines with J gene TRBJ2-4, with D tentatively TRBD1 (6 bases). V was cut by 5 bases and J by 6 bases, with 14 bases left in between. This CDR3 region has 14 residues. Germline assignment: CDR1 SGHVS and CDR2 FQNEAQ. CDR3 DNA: TGTGCCAGCAGCCCAGGGGAAACCGTAAACATTCAGTACTTC. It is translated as CASSPGETVNIQYF.

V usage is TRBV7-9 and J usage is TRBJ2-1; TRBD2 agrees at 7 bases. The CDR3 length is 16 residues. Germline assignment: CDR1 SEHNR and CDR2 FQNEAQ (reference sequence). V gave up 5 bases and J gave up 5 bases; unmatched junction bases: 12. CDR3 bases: TGTGCCAGCAGCCTCGCCGCCGGACTAGTTCACAATGAGCAGTTCTTC. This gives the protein CASSLAAGLVHNEQFF. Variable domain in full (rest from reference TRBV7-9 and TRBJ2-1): DTGVSQNPRHKITKRGQNVTFRCDPISEHNRLYWYRQTLGQGPEFLTYFQNEAQLEKSRLLSDRFSAERPKGSFSTLEIQRTEQGDSAMYLCASSLAAGLVHNEQFFGPGTRLTVL.

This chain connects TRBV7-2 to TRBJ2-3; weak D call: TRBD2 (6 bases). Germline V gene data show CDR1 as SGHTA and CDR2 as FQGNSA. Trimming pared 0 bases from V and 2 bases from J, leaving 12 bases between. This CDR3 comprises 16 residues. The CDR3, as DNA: TGTGCCAGCAGCTTAGCTGAGGCGGGGACCACAGATACGCAGTATTTT. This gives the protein CASSLAEAGTTDTQYF.

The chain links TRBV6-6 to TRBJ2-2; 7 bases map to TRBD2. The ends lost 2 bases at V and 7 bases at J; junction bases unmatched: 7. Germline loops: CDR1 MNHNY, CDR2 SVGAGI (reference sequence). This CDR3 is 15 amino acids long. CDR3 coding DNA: TGTGCCAGCAGTTACGCCCGGGAGGCGGTCGGGGAGCTGTTTTTT. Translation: CASSYAREAVGELFF.

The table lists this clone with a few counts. The CDR3 nucleotides read TGTGCCATCAGTGAGTCCGACAGGGACTACGAGCAGTACTTC. Its protein is CAISESDRDYEQYF. V and J are TRBV10-3 and TRBJ2-7; 7 bases are a match to TRBD1. The CDR3 spans 14 residues. CDR1 is ENHRY and CDR2 is SYGVKD in the germline V gene. V shed 0 bases and J 3 bases; nucleotides not matched to a gene: 2.

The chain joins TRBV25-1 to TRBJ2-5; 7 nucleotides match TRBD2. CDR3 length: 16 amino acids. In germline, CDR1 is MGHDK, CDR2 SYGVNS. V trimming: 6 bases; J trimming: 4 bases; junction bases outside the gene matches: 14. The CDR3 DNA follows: TGTGCCAGCAGCCGACTAGCACCTAATTTTGCAGAGACCCAGTACTTC. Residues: CASSRLAPNFAETQYF.